The source of this T cell receptor (beta chain) is a study of T cell repertoires in cytomegalovirus infection. Study details: A matching HLA type, together with CMV infection, was signaled by public TCR beta signatures. Whole-study results and caveats: CMV-specific HLA-C-restricted TCR beta clonotypes dominated the ex vivo response. There were carriers of CMV plus the relevant HLA, and cumulative public TCR beta family frequency identified them.

TCRdb recomputed calls from the reads with MiXCR, one row per CDR3 protein. The sample includes about 770,000 distinct CDR3 sequences, about 29% seen only once; the top ten take around 14%. The CDR3 has 15 residues. Trimming cost V 0 bases and J 8 bases; bases outside gene matches: 7. Germline CDR1 is SGHDT and CDR2 is YYEEEE. As concerns this clonotype: Its antigen remains unidentified.

The V and J genes are TRBV5-6 and TRBJ2-1; 8 bases are a match to TRBD1. This TCR derives from a human donor in good health (CMV status not recorded). Some clones in this sample may be carry-over from other donors' samples. Source: cultured CD8+ T cells from PBMCs, taken from culture after CMV antigen stimulation. The chain's CDR3 is CASSLEGQEIHEQFF. In nucleotides, the CDR3 is TGTGCCAGCAGCTTGGAGGGACAGGAGATACATGAGCAGTTCTTC.